One TCR beta chain is described in this entry. The antigen is undetermined. The record originates from a study of cytomegalovirus exposure and HLA in healthy donors. Study-wide results and caveats: The Asian-associated ancestry cluster reportedly had fewer N-insertions than the roughly 670-donor mean in a later analysis. Later on, an analysis showed TCR association rates differing by HLA locus, with DRB1 the most and HLA-C the fewest.

The PCR used 60 Vbeta and 13 Jbeta primers. Sequenced by immunoSEQ multiplex PCR; TCRdb stores in-frame clones only, minus some. Seen in this sample are tens of thousands of clones; the ten most common clones hold 5.5% to 7%. This CDR3 has 15 residues. Trimming removed 7 bases at V and 3 bases at J, with 19 bases between. Germline V lookup: CDR1 MDHEN, CDR2 SYDVKM. This TCR derives from a human donor in good health. The specimen sequenced was PBMCs. The chain couples TRBV28 to TRBJ2-7; perhaps TRBD1 as D (5 bases). CDR3 in DNA: TGTGCCAGCATCCCCCGTGGACAAGGGGACTACGAGCAGTACTTC. Translating gives CASIPRGQGDYEQYF.